This is a list of T cell receptor beta chains from one sample in a study of blood T cell repertoires in COVID-19. Only in-frame clones appear in the TCRdb table, and some are missing; sequencing was by immunoSEQ multiplex PCR. The sample has about 440,000 clones, approximately 88% seen once. The material sequenced was peripheral blood. The receptors were sampled from a woman aged 45 to 65 with COVID-19, enrolled during active disease. The CDR3 runs from the conserved cysteine through the conserved F or W. The D gene is left open where the match is weak. Clone size appears in some rows only: once, few, many, or a class for an expanded clone.

TRBV6-5	NA	TRBJ2-1	NA	CASSRGGNEQFF	TGTGCCAGTTCTCGAGGAGGTAATGAGCAGTTCTTC
TRBV29-1	NA	TRBJ2-5	NA	CSVQRTGTQETQYF	TGCAGCGTTCAAAGAACAGGGACCCAAGAGACCCAGTACTTC
TRBV5-6	TRBD1	TRBJ1-1	NA	CASSVQGGYTEAFF	TGTGCCAGCAGCGTACAGGGGGGGTACACTGAAGCTTTCTTT
TRBV12-5	NA	TRBJ1-5	once	CASVLGGRNQPQHF	TGTGCTAGTGTCCTAGGGGGTAGGAATCAGCCCCAGCATTTT
TRBV6-5	NA	TRBJ2-3	NA	CASSYTTEGADTQYF	TGTGCCAGCAGTTACACTACCGAGGGGGCAGATACGCAGTATTTT
TRBV9	TRBD2	TRBJ2-1	NA	CASSVAQRGDEQFF	TGTGCCAGCAGCGTAGCACAGCGGGGGGATGAGCAGTTCTTC
TRBV5-4	NA	TRBJ1-6	NA	CASSLNQGSPLHF	TGTGCCAGCAGCTTAAACCAGGGCTCACCCCTCCACTTT
TRBV7-9	TRBD1	TRBJ2-7	NA	CASSLLGTGVHEQYF	TGTGCCAGCAGCTTACTTGGGACAGGGGTCCACGAGCAGTACTTC
TRBV28	NA	TRBJ1-3	NA	CASSGQQSPTDTIYF	TGTGCCAGCAGTGGCCAACAGAGCCCCACGGACACCATATATTTT
TRBV10-3	TRBD1	TRBJ1-2	NA	CAIGGTDYGYTF	TGTGCCATCGGCGGGACAGACTATGGCTACACCTTC
TRBV6-5	TRBD1	TRBJ1-3	NA	CASSRDRGQLYF	TGTGCCAGCAGTCGAGACAGGGGCCAACTATATTTT
TRBV27	TRBD1	TRBJ1-1	NA	CASTKTGGGYTEAFF	TGTGCCAGCACCAAAACAGGGGGCGGGTACACTGAAGCTTTCTTT
TRBV10-3	NA	TRBJ1-5	NA	CAISEWGDGEPQHF	TGTGCCATCAGTGAGTGGGGCGACGGAGAGCCCCAGCATTTT
TRBV24-1	TRBD1	TRBJ2-3	NA	CATSDPGQGTDTQYF	TGTGCCACCAGTGATCCCGGACAGGGCACAGATACGCAGTATTTT
TRBV28	NA	TRBJ1-4	NA	CASSLLAGEKLFF	TGTGCCAGCAGTTTACTTGCAGGGGAAAAACTGTTTTTT
TRBV6-1	NA	TRBJ2-7	NA	CASSEEGGFVGQRAEQYF	TGTGCCAGCAGTGAAGAAGGGGGCTTCGTGGGACAGCGGGCCGAGCAGTACTTC
TRBV11-1	TRBD1	TRBJ2-5	NA	CASSISGTGAETQYF	TGTGCCAGCAGCATCTCCGGGACAGGGGCGGAGACCCAGTACTTC
TRBV5-4	NA	TRBJ2-2	NA	CASSLPQGGIGELFF	TGTGCCAGCAGCTTACCACAGGGAGGGATAGGGGAGCTGTTTTTT
TRBV30	NA	TRBJ2-7	NA	CAVSWGVPPYEQYF	TGTGCGGTCTCTTGGGGGGTCCCACCCTACGAGCAGTACTTC
TRBV4-2	TRBD2	TRBJ2-1	NA	CASSQDGQRGVGEQFF	TGTGCCAGCAGCCAAGATGGCCAGCGGGGGGTCGGTGAGCAGTTCTTC
TRBV3-1/TRBV3-2	TRBD1	TRBJ1-2	NA	CASSSSSQADRDGYTF	TGTGCCAGCAGCTCATCCTCCCAGGCCGACAGGGATGGCTACACCTTC
TRBV18	TRBD1	TRBJ2-3	NA	CASSRGQTRTDTQYF	TGTGCCAGCTCACGGGGACAGACTCGCACAGATACGCAGTATTTT
TRBV5-5	NA	TRBJ1-1	NA	CASSLVVQGNTEAFF	TGTGCCAGCAGCTTGGTGGTACAGGGGAACACTGAAGCTTTCTTT
TRBV7-9	TRBD1	TRBJ1-2	NA	CASSLGSGDRLYGYTF	TGTGCCAGCAGCTTAGGGTCGGGGGACAGACTCTATGGCTACACCTTC
TRBV2	TRBD1	TRBJ1-1	NA	CASTSGQRAEAFF	TGTGCCAGCACCTCGGGACAGAGGGCTGAAGCTTTCTTT
TRBV10-2	NA	TRBJ2-1	once	CASRPGTGAGLAVLSSYNEQFF	TGCGCCAGTAGACCCGGGACAGGGGCAGGACTAGCGGTTTTAAGCTCCTACAATGAGCAGTTCTTC
TRBV11-3	NA	TRBJ2-5	NA	CASSSTHVETQYF	TGTGCCAGCAGCTCTACCCATGTAGAGACCCAGTACTTC
TRBV7-9	NA	TRBJ2-7	NA	CASSPRSTEQYF	TGTGCCAGCAGCCCCCGCAGTACCGAGCAGTACTTC
TRBV29-1	NA	TRBJ1-1	NA	CSVESRYTEAFF	TGCAGCGTTGAATCGCGGTACACTGAAGCTTTCTTT
TRBV3-1/TRBV3-2	NA	TRBJ1-2	NA	CASSPLMTANYGYTF	TGTGCCAGCAGCCCTCTTATGACAGCGAACTATGGCTACACCTTC
TRBV11-2	NA	TRBJ2-7	NA	CASSSRLRVGEQYF	TGTGCCAGCAGCTCTAGGTTGCGGGTAGGCGAGCAGTACTTC
TRBV4-1	NA	TRBJ2-2	NA	CASSHPRGRGGLGTGELFF	TGCGCCAGCAGCCACCCCCGGGGGAGGGGGGGCCTTGGCACCGGGGAGCTGTTTTTT
TRBV21-1	NA	TRBJ1-5	NA	CASSMADYQPQHF	TGTGCCAGCAGCATGGCAGATTATCAGCCCCAGCATTTT
TRBV2	NA	TRBJ2-3	NA	CASSPGPLETQYF	TGTGCCAGCAGCCCTGGTCCGCTAGAGACGCAGTATTTT
TRBV19	NA	TRBJ1-2	NA	CASRLGLGYGYTF	TGTGCCAGCCGACTGGGGCTAGGCTATGGCTACACCTTC